This TCR beta chain is from a study of cytomegalovirus exposure and HLA in healthy donors. The PCR ran on 60 Vbeta and 13 Jbeta primers. The data were produced by immunoSEQ multiplex PCR, yet TCRdb's version contains in-frame clones alone and is incomplete. The repertoire holds 80,000 or so clones, with 74% as singletons. The germline V gene encodes CDR1 MNHEY and CDR2 SVGAGI. V lost 6 bases to trimming and J lost 4 bases; unmatched junction nucleotides: 11. The CDR3 extends over 15 amino acids. Study-level results: Among the most significant clusters, several appeared linked to common viral pathogens in a later analysis.

Points on this clone: What it binds is unknown.

This receptor was taken from a man aged 30 to 45 in good health and CMV-seropositive. Sequencing input: PBMCs. The V call is TRBV6-5, the J call TRBJ1-2, with 7 bases that match TRBD1. CDR3 protein: CASSPKQGNSYGYTF. As DNA, the CDR3 is TGTGCCAGCAGCCCCAAACAGGGGAACAGCTATGGCTACACCTTC.